This TCR beta chain came from a study of T cell responses to AZD1222 COVID-19 vaccine. Sequencing was performed with immunoSEQ multiplex PCR; in TCRdb, only in-frame clones are kept and a portion is missing. The data contain 150,000 to 200,000 clones, 85% to 95% of them singletons. The CDR3 loop spans 15 amino acids. Germline trimming cut 5 bases from V and 1 base from J; bases unmatched to any gene: 7. Germline values: CDR1 PRHDT, CDR2 FYEKMQ (reference sequence). Note on this clone: No antigen is known for it.

Study-wide results and limits: Reportedly, nearly half of unique spike TCRs recognized epitopes outside B.1.351/B.1.1.7 mutations.

Here the sequenced sample was peripheral blood, taken on day 0 of AZD1222 vaccination. The V and J genes are TRBV13 and TRBJ2-5; 7 bases are shared with TRBD2. The TCR was taken from an adult in good health. CDR3 region: CASSVFGGGQETQYF. Here the CDR3 DNA reads TGTGCCAGCAGCGTTTTTGGGGGGGGCCAAGAGACCCAGTACTTC.